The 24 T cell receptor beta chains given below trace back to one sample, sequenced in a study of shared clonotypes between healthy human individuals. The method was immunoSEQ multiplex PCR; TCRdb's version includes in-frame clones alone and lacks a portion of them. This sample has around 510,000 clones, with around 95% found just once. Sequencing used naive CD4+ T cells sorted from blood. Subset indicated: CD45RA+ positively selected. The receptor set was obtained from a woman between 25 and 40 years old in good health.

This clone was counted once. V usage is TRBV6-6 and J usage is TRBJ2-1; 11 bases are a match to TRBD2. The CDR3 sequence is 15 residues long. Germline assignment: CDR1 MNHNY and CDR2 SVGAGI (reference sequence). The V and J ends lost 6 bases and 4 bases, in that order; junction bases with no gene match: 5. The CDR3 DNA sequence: TGTGCCAGCAGGGATGGGACTAGCGGATACAATGAGCAGTTCTTC. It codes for CASRDGTSGYNEQFF.

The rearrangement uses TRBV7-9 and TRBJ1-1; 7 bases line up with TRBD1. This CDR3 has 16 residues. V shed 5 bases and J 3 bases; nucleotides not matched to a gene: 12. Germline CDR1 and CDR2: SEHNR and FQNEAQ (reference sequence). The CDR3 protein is CASSDRVSNRDTEAFF. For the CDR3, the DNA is TGTGCCAGCAGCGACAGGGTATCAAATCGGGACACTGAAGCTTTCTTT.

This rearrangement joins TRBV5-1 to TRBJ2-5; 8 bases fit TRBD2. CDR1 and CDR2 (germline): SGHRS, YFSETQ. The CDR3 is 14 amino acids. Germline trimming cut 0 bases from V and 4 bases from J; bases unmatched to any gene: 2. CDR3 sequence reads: CASSLAGGLETQYF. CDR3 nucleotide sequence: TGCGCCAGCAGCTTGGCGGGAGGGCTAGAGACCCAGTACTTC.

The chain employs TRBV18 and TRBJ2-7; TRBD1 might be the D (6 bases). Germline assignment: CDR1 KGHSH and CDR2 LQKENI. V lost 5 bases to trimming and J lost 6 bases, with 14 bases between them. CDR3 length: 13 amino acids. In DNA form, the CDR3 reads TGTGCCAGCTCAGAACAGGGTCAGCGCGAGCAGTACTTC. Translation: CASSEQGQREQYF.

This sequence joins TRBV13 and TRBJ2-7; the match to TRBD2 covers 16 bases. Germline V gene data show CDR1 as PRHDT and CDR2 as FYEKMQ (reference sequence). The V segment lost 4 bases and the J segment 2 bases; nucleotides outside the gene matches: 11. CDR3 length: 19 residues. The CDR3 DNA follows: TGTGCCAGCAGCTCAACGCACGGGACTAGCGGGAGGGACCCCTACGAGCAGTACTTC. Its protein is CASSSTHGTSGRDPYEQYF.

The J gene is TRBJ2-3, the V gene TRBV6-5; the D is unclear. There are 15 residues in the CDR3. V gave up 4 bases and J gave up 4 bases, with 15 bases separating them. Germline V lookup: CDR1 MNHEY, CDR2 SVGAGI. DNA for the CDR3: TGTGCCAGCAGTTCGCGAATCGGGCTGGCAGATACGCAGTATTTT. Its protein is CASSSRIGLADTQYF.

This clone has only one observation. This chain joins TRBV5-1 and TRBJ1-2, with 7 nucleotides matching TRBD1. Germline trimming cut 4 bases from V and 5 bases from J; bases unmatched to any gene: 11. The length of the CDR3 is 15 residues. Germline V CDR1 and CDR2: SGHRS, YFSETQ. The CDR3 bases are TGCGCCAGCAGCGGACTCCCCGGGACAGTGTATGGCTACACCTTC. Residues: CASSGLPGTVYGYTF.

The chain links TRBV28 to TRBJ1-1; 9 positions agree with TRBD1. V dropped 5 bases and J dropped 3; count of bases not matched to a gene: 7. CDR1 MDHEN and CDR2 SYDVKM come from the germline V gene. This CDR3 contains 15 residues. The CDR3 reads CASSTPGQGDTEAFF. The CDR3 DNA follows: TGTGCCAGCAGTACGCCGGGACAGGGAGACACTGAAGCTTTCTTT.

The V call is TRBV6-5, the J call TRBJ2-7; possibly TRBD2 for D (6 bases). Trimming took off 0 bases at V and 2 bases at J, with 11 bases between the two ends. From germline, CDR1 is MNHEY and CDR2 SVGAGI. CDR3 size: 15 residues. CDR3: CASSYSREATYEQYF. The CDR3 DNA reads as TGTGCCAGCAGTTACTCGAGGGAGGCAACCTACGAGCAGTACTTC.

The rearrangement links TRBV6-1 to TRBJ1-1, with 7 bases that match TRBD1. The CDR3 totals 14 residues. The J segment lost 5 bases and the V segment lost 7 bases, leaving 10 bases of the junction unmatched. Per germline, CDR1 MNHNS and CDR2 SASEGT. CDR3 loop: CASNLDRRGTEAFF. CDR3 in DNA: TGTGCCAGCAACTTGGACAGGAGAGGGACTGAAGCTTTCTTT.

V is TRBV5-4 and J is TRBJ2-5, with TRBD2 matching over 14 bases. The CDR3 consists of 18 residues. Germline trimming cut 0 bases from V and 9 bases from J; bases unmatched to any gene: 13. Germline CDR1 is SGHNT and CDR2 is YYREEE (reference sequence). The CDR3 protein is CASSLGGTSGSLSSAQYF. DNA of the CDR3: TGTGCCAGCAGCTTGGGGGGGACTAGCGGGAGTCTCAGTTCGGCCCAGTACTTC.

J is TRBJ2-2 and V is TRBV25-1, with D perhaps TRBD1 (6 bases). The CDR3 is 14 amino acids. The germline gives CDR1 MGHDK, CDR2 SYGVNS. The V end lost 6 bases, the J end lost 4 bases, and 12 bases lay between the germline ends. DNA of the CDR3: TGTGCCAGCAGAAAGGGGGAAATCACCGGGGAGCTGTTTTTT. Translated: CASRKGEITGELFF.

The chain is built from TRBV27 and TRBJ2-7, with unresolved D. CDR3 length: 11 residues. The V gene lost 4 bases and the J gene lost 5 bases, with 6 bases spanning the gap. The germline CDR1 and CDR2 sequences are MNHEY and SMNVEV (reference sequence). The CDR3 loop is CASSSRDEQYF. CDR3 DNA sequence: TGTGCCAGCAGTTCTCGGGACGAGCAGTACTTC.

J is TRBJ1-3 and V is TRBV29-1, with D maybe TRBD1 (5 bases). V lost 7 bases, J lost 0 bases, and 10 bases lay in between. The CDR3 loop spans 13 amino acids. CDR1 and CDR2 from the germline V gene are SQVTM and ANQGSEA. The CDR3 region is CSGRQSSGNTIYF. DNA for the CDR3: TGCAGCGGCCGACAGAGCTCTGGAAACACCATATATTTT.

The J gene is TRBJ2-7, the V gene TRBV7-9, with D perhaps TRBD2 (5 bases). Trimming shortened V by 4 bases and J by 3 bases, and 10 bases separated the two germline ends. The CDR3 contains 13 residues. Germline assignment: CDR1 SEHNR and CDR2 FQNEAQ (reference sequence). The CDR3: CASSSTGIYEQYF. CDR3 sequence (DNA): TGTGCCAGCAGCTCAACCGGGATCTACGAGCAGTACTTC.

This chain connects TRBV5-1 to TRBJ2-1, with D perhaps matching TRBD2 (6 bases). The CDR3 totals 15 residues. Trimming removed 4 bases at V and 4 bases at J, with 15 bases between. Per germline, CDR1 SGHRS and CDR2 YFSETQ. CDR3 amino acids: CASSKDYILYNEQFF. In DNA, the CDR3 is TGCGCCAGCAGCAAGGACTACATTCTATACAATGAGCAGTTCTTC.

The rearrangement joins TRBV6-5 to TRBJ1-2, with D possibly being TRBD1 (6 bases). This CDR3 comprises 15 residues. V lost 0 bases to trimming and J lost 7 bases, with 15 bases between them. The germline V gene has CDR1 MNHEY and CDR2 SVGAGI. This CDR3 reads CASSYSNRGAGGYTF. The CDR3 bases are TGTGCCAGCAGTTACTCAAATCGGGGGGCCGGTGGCTACACCTTC.

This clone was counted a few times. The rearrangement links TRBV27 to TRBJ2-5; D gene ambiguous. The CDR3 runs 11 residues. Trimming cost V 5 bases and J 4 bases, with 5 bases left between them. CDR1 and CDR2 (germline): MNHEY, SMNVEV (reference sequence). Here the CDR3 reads CASSIGETQYF. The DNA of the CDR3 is TGTGCCAGCAGTATAGGAGAGACCCAGTACTTC.

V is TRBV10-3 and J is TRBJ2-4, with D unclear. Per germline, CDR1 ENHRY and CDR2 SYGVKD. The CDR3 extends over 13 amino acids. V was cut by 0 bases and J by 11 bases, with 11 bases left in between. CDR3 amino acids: CAISESDQRVQYF. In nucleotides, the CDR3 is TGTGCCATCAGTGAGTCAGACCAGCGAGTTCAGTACTTC.

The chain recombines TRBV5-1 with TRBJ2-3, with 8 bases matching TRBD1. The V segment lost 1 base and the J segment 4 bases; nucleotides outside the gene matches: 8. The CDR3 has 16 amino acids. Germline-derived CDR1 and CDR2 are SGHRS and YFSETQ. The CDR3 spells CASSLTAAGGPDTQYF. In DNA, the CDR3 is TGCGCCAGCAGCTTGACGGCGGCAGGGGGCCCAGATACGCAGTATTTT.

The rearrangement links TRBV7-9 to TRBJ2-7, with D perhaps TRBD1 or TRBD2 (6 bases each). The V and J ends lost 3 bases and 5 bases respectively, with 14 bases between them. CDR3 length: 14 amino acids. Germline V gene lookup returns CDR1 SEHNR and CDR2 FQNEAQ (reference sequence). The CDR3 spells CASSFPGAAHEQYF. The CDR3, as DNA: TGTGCCAGCAGCTTCCCGGGGGCAGCCCACGAGCAGTACTTC.

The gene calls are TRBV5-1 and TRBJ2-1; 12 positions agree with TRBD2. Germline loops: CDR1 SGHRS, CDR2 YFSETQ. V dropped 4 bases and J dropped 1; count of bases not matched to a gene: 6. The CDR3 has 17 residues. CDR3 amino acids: CASSGSTSGSSYNEQFF. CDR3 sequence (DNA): TGCGCCAGCAGCGGATCGACTAGCGGGAGTTCCTACAATGAGCAGTTCTTC.

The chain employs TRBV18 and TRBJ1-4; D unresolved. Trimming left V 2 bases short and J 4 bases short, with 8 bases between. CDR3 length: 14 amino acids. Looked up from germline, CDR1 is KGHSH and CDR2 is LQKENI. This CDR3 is CASSPREGNEKLFF. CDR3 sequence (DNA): TGTGCCAGCTCACCAAGGGAAGGTAATGAAAAACTGTTTTTT.

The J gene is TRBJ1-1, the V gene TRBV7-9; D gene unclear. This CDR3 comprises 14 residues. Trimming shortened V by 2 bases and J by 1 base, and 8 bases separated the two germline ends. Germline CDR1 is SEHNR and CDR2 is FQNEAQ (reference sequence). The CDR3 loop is CASSLFTANTEAFF. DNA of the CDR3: TGTGCCAGCAGCTTATTCACAGCGAACACTGAAGCTTTCTTT. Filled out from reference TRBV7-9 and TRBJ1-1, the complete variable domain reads DTGVSQNPRHKITKRGQNVTFRCDPISEHNRLYWYRQTLGQGPEFLTYFQNEAQLEKSRLLSDRFSAERPKGSFSTLEIQRTEQGDSAMYLCASSLFTANTEAFFGQGTRLTVV.